The rows below give T cell receptor beta chains drawn from one sample of a study of post-analysis software for immune sequencing data. MiXCR was run by TCRdb on the PCR reads, yielding one entry per CDR3 protein. The repertoire has 250,000 to 300,000 distinct CDR3 sequences, 36% of them found once; the top ten carry 4.5% to 5.5%. The sequenced material came from blood. The receptors were gathered from a girl aged 10-17 years with multiple sclerosis. Both conserved end residues are part of each CDR3. D genes are given only for firm matches. Clone size is given for some rows only: seen once, a few or many times, or a class if the clone is expanded.

v_gene	abundance	d_gene	j_gene	CDR3aa	CDR3nt
TRBV5-1	few	NA	TRBJ1-1	CASSLETGGTNTEAFF	TGCGCCAGCAGCTTGGAGACAGGAGGGACGAACACTGAAGCTTTCTTT
TRBV6-5	NA	TRBD2	TRBJ2-5	CASRGLAGAETQYF	TGTGCCAGCAGGGGACTAGCGGGAGCGGAGACCCAGTACTTC
TRBV19	many	NA	TRBJ1-2	CASRIYGGAGDYGYTF	TGTGCCAGTAGGATATACGGCGGGGCGGGAGACTATGGCTACACCTTC
TRBV7-9	NA	TRBD1	TRBJ2-1	CASRAGTGGHEQFF	TGTGCCAGCAGGGCAGGGACAGGGGGTCATGAGCAGTTCTTC
TRBV6-2/TRBV6-3	many	NA	TRBJ2-7	CASSYAGGGYEQYF	TGTGCCAGCAGTTACGCCGGGGGCGGCTACGAGCAGTACTTC
TRBV11-2	few	NA	TRBJ1-1	CASSSRGSALDTEAFF	TGTGCCAGCAGCTCTAGGGGGTCGGCCCTTGACACTGAAGCTTTCTTT
TRBV28	few	NA	TRBJ1-5	CASSFDGNSNQPQHF	TGTGCCAGCAGTTTCGACGGAAATAGCAATCAGCCCCAGCATTTT
TRBV11-2	NA	NA	TRBJ1-1	CASSLEQAAVAFF	TGTGCCAGCAGCTTAGAGCAGGCCGCGGTAGCTTTCTTT
TRBV27	NA	NA	TRBJ1-6	CASSLSEGRNSPLHF	TGTGCCAGCAGTTTATCCGAAGGGCGGAATTCACCCCTCCACTTT
TRBV20-1	NA	TRBD1	TRBJ2-1	CSQDRFDNEQFF	TGCTCCCAGGACAGGTTTGACAATGAGCAGTTCTTC
TRBV3-1	few	TRBD2	TRBJ2-2	CASSGGANTGELFF	TGTGCCAGCTCCGGGGGGGCGAACACCGGGGAGCTGTTTTTT